These T cell receptor beta chains were read from a single sample in a study of technical replicates of blood from several donors. Profiling relied on immunoSEQ multiplex PCR, and the TCRdb table lists in-frame clones only, not all of them. The data show roughly 61,000 clones, with about 97% seen just once and approximately 0.21% held by the top ten. The specimen was T cells isolated from PBMCs. The receptors were gathered from a human donor in good health. Both conserved end residues are part of each CDR3. D genes are given only for firm matches. Rows give clone size only sometimes, using once, few, many, or a class for an expanded clone.

NA	TRBV7-9	NA	TRBJ2-7	CASSTGAYEQYF	TGTGCCAGCAGTACAGGAGCTTACGAGCAGTACTTC
TRBD1	TRBV5-1	NA	TRBJ2-7	CASSEGQGASYEQYF	TGCGCCAGCAGCGAGGGACAGGGGGCATCCTACGAGCAGTACTTC
NA	TRBV29-1	NA	TRBJ2-3	CSVDPSSASTDTQYF	TGCAGCGTTGACCCGTCTAGCGCTAGCACAGATACGCAGTATTTT
TRBD1	TRBV7-8	NA	TRBJ2-1	CASSPRQGRVEQFF	TGTGCCAGCAGCCCCCGACAGGGCAGGGTTGAGCAGTTCTTC
NA	TRBV6-5	NA	TRBJ1-4	CASSSVNEKLFF	TGTGCCAGCAGTTCTGTTAATGAAAAACTGTTTTTT
NA	TRBV7-9	NA	TRBJ1-2	CASSPRGGIGGYTF	TGTGCCAGCAGCCCTCGGGGGGGAATCGGTGGCTACACCTTC
TRBD1	TRBV6-1	NA	TRBJ2-7	CASNRQGTYSYEQYF	TGTGCCAGCAATAGACAGGGAACTTATTCCTACGAGCAGTACTTC
TRBD2	TRBV5-1	NA	TRBJ2-7	CASSSFVAGGPKEQYF	TGCGCCAGCAGCTCTTTCGTAGCGGGAGGGCCTAAAGAGCAGTACTTC
NA	TRBV6-6	NA	TRBJ1-2	CASRSKGVQIYGYTF	TGTGCCAGCAGATCCAAAGGGGTGCAGATCTATGGCTACACCTTC
TRBD1	TRBV30	few	TRBJ1-2	CAWISGQLYGYTF	TGTGCCTGGATTTCGGGACAGCTATATGGCTACACCTTC
NA	TRBV28	NA	TRBJ2-2	CASSYPSGELFF	TGTGCCAGCAGCTATCCGTCCGGGGAGCTGTTTTTT
TRBD2	TRBV4-1	NA	TRBJ2-3	CASSQLAGGDTDTQYF	TGCGCCAGCAGCCAGCTAGCGGGAGGTGACACAGATACGCAGTATTTT
TRBD2	TRBV7-9	NA	TRBJ2-1	CASSSNLGLAGVRFF	TGTGCCAGCAGCTCGAACCTCGGACTAGCGGGAGTTCGGTTCTTC
TRBD1	TRBV5-1	NA	TRBJ1-2	CASSLFPGQGADGYTF	TGCGCCAGCAGCTTGTTCCCCGGACAGGGGGCGGATGGCTACACCTTC
TRBD2	TRBV29-1	NA	TRBJ2-1	CSAQVSGTSGSPYNEQFF	TGCAGCGCCCAAGTCTCCGGGACTAGCGGGAGCCCCTACAATGAGCAGTTCTTC
TRBD1	TRBV6-6	NA	TRBJ2-2	CATLRGTGVNTGELFF	TGTGCCACCTTAAGGGGGACAGGGGTGAACACCGGGGAGCTGTTTTTT
TRBD2	TRBV6-1	NA	TRBJ2-7	CASSDPVSSGRKYEQYF	TGTGCCAGCAGTGACCCAGTTTCTAGCGGGAGAAAGTACGAGCAGTACTTC
NA	TRBV6-5	NA	TRBJ2-1	CASSHSPSSYNEQFF	TGTGCCAGCAGCCACAGCCCGAGCTCCTACAATGAGCAGTTCTTC
TRBD1	TRBV7-9	NA	TRBJ1-1	CASSFEMTGAGAFF	TGTGCCAGCAGCTTTGAAATGACAGGGGCGGGAGCTTTCTTT
NA	TRBV10-1	NA	TRBJ2-1	CASSDATGPYIYNEQFF	TGCGCCAGCAGTGATGCAACAGGGCCCTATATTTACAATGAGCAGTTCTTC
NA	TRBV30	NA	TRBJ1-2	CAWSVSDYGYTF	TGTGCCTGGAGTGTAAGCGACTATGGCTACACCTTC
TRBD2	TRBV2	NA	TRBJ2-2	CASSPLGLAGGKLGELFF	TGTGCCAGCAGTCCCCTGGGACTAGCGGGGGGAAAACTCGGGGAGCTGTTTTTT
NA	TRBV19	NA	TRBJ1-1	CASSIEGATEAFF	TGTGCCAGTAGTATAGAGGGGGCCACTGAAGCTTTCTTT